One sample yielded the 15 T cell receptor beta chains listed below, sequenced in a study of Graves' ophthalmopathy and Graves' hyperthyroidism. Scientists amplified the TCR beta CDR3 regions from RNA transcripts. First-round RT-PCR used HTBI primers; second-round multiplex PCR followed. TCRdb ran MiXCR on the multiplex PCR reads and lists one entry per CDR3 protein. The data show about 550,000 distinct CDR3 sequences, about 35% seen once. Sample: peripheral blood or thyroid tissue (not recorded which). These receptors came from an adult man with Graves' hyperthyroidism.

This CDR3 reads CASSALAGRAFF. In DNA, the CDR3 is TGTGCCAGCAGCGCACTAGCGGGGCGGGCTTTCTTT. The V call is TRBV2, the J call TRBJ1-1; the D gene is possibly TRBD1 (5 bases). This CDR3 is built from 12 residues. From germline, CDR1 is SNHLY and CDR2 FYNNEI. With 6 bases removed from V and 11 bases from J, the gap between germline ends came to 16 bases.

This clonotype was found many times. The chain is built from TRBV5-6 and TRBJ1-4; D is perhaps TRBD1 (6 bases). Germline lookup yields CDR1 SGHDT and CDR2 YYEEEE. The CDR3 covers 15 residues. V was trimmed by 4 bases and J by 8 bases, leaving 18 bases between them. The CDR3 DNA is TGTGCCAGCAGCGGGGGACAAGGCTTAATGGAAAAACTGTTTTTT. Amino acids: CASSGGQGLMEKLFF.

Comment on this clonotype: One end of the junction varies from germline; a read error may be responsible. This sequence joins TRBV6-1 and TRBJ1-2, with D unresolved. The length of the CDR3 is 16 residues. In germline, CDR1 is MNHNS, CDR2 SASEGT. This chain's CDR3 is CASSLGQALESYGHTF. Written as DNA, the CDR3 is TGTGCCAGCAGTTTAGGTCAGGCCTTGGAATCCTATGGCCACACCTTC.

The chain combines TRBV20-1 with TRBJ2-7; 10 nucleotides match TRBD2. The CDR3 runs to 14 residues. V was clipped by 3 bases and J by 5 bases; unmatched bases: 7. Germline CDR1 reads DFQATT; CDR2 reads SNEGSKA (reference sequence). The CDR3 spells CSARASGSLNEQYF. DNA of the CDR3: TGCAGTGCTAGGGCTAGCGGGAGTCTTAACGAGCAGTACTTC.

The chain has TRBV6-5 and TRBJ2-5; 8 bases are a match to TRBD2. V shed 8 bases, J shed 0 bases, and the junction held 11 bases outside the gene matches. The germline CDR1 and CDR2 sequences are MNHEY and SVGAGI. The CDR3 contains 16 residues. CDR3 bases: TGTGCCAGCCGAAGGAGGGCTAGCGGGTACCAAGAGACCCAGTACTTC. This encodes CASRRRASGYQETQYF.

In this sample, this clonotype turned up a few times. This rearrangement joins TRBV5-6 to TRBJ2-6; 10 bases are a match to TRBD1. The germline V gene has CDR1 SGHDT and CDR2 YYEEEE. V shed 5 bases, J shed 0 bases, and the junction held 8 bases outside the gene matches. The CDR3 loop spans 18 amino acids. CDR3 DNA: TGTGCCAGCAGGGCCGGGACAGGGGACATCTCTGGGGCCAACGTCCTGACTTTC. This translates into CASRAGTGDISGANVLTF. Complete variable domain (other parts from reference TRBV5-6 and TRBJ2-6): DAGVTQSPTHLIKTRGQQVTLRCSPKSGHDTVSWYQQALGQGPQFIFQYYEEEERQRGNFPDRFSGHQFPNYSSELNVNALLLGDSALYLCASRAGTGDISGANVLTFGAGSRLTVL.

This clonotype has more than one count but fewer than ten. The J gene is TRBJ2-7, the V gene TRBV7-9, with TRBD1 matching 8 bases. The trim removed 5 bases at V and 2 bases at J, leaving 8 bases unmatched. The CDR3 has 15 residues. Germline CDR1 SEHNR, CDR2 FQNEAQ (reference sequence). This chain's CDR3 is CASSQGPGGAYEQYF. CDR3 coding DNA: TGTGCCAGCAGCCAAGGGCCAGGGGGCGCCTACGAGCAGTACTTC.

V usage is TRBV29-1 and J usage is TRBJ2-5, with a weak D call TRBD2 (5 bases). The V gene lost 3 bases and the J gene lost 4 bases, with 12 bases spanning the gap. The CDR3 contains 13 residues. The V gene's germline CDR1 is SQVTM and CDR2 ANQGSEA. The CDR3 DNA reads TGCAGCGTTGAGGACTCCTCCGGAGAGACCCAGTACTTC. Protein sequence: CSVEDSSGETQYF.

For the CDR3, the DNA is TGTGCTAGCGGGCCAGGGGCGTCCTACGAGCAGTACTTC. It codes for CASGPGASYEQYF. The chain uses TRBV7-7 and TRBJ2-7; D might be TRBD2 (7 bases). The CDR3 is 13 residues long. Germline loops: CDR1 SSHAT, CDR2 FNYEAQ (reference sequence).

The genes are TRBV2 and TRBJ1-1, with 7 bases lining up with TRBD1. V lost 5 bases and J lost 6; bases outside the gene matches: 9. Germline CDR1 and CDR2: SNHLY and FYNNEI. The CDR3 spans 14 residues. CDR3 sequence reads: CASSFQGGLSEAFF. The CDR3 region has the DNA TGTGCCAGCAGTTTCCAGGGGGGTCTCTCTGAAGCTTTCTTT.

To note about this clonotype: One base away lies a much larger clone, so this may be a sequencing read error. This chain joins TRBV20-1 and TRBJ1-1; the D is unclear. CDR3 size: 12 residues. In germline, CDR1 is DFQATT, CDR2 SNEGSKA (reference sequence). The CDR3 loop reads CSAIDGNTGAFF. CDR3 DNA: TGCAGTGCTATCGACGGAAACACTGGAGCTTTCTTT.

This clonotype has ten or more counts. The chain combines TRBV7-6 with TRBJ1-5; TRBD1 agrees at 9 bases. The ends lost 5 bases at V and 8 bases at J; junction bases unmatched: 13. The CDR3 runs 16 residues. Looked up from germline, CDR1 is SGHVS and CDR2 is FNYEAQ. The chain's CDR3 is CASSVVPGTGFKPQHF. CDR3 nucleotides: TGTGCCAGCAGCGTCGTTCCCGGGACAGGGTTCAAGCCCCAGCATTTT.

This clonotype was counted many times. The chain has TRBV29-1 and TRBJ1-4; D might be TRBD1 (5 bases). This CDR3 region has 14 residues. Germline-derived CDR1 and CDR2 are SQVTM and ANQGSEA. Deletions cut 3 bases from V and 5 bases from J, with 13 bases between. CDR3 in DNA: TGCAGCGTTGAGCAGGATGGGGGGAATGAAAAACTGTTTTTT. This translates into CSVEQDGGNEKLFF.

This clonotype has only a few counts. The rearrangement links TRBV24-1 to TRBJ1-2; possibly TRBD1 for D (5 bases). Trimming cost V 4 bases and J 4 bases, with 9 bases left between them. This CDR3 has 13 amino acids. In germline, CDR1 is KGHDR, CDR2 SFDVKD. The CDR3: CATSDGTSYGYTF. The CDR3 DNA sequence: TGTGCCACCAGTGACGGGACTAGCTATGGCTACACCTTC.

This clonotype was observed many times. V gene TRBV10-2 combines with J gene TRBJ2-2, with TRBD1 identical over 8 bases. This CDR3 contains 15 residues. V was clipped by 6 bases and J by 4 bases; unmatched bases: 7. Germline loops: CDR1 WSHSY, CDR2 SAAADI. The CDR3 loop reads CASRPQGAGTGELFF. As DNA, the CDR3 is TGCGCCAGCAGGCCCCAGGGGGCGGGCACCGGGGAGCTGTTTTTT.